The rows below give T cell receptor beta chains drawn from one sample of a study of T cell changes during pregnancy in multiple sclerosis. Method: immunoSEQ multiplex PCR; TCRdb's copy keeps in-frame clones and lacks some. The sample yields 84,000 or so clones, roughly 93% seen once. Sequenced here: peripheral blood, sampled in the third trimester of pregnancy. These receptors originate from a female donor with multiple sclerosis, enrolled in a pregnancy study. The CDR3 runs from the conserved cysteine through the conserved F or W. Each record gives: CDR3 length, V gene, J gene, clone size, D gene, CDR3 DNA, CDR3 protein. The D gene is left open where the match is weak. Clone size is stated in some rows and not others, as once, few, many or a class when expanded.

14,TRBV27,TRBJ1-2,NA,TRBD1,TGTGCCAGCAGTTTAGGGGGCAGGGGGTTCGGCTACACCTTC,CASSLGGRGFGYTF
13,TRBV25-1,TRBJ1-1,NA,NA,TGTGCCAGCAGTGAAGACCCCCCGGACAGAGCTTTCTTT,CASSEDPPDRAFF
13,TRBV19,TRBJ1-3,NA,NA,TGTGCCAGTAGCCCCGTGGGCGGAAACACCATATATTTT,CASSPVGGNTIYF
15,TRBV6-1,TRBJ2-1,NA,TRBD2,TGTGCCAGCAGTGATATAGGCGGGACTAACAATGAGCAGTTCTTC,CASSDIGGTNNEQFF
14,TRBV13,TRBJ2-2,NA,TRBD1,TGTGCCAGCAGCCGACAGGGCTCCACCGGGGAGCTGTTTTTT,CASSRQGSTGELFF
14,TRBV28,TRBJ2-7,NA,TRBD1,TGTGCCAGCAGTGGTAACAGGGGGGCCTACGAGCAGTACTTC,CASSGNRGAYEQYF
16,TRBV27,TRBJ2-1,NA,TRBD2,TGTGCCAGCAGTTTACTAGCGGCGGAGGAGTGGTATGAGCAGTTCTTC,CASSLLAAEEWYEQFF
12,TRBV5-1,TRBJ2-1,NA,NA,TGCGCCAGCAGCCCCGAGAGTTATGAGCAGTTCTTC,CASSPESYEQFF
13,TRBV5-1,TRBJ2-1,NA,NA,TGCGCCAGCAGCGGAACAGGGTTTAATGAGCAGTTCTTC,CASSGTGFNEQFF
14,TRBV2,TRBJ1-1,NA,TRBD1,TGTGCCAGTAGGGACAGGGGGCCGGACACTGAAGCTTTCTTT,CASRDRGPDTEAFF
17,TRBV28,TRBJ1-4,NA,TRBD1,TGTGCCAGCATCTCCGGGACAGGGGGCGGTGAAAATGAAAAACTGTTTTTT,CASISGTGGGENEKLFF
17,TRBV9,TRBJ2-1,NA,TRBD2,TGTGCCAGCAGCGTTAGCGGGAGTTACTTCTCCTACAATGAGCAGTTCTTC,CASSVSGSYFSYNEQFF
17,TRBV19,TRBJ1-5,NA,TRBD1,TGTGCCAGTTGCTCCGGGACAGGGTTTTTTAGCAATCAGCCCCAGCATTTT,CASCSGTGFFSNQPQHF
13,TRBV7-8,TRBJ1-2,once,TRBD1,TGTGCCAGCAGTCCGGACAGGAGTGTCGGCTACACCTTC,CASSPDRSVGYTF
14,TRBV18,TRBJ1-3,NA,NA,TGTGCCAGCTCACCGGGGGCCTCTGGAAACACCATATATTTT,CASSPGASGNTIYF
18,TRBV11-2,TRBJ2-2,NA,TRBD2,TGTGCCAGCAGCTTAGGAACTAGCGGGAGGCGGTACACCGGGGAGCTGTTTTTT,CASSLGTSGRRYTGELFF
17,TRBV7-2,TRBJ1-5,NA,TRBD1,TGTGCCAGCAGCCCAACAGACAGGGGTAGAAGCAATCAGCCCCAGCATTTT,CASSPTDRGRSNQPQHF
14,TRBV7-9,TRBJ2-7,NA,TRBD2,TGTGCCAGCAGCTCAAGCGGGAGAGGCTACGAGCAGTACTTC,CASSSSGRGYEQYF
14,TRBV27,TRBJ1-6,NA,NA,TGTGCCAGCAGTTTTCCAGGGTTCAATTCACCCCTCCACTTT,CASSFPGFNSPLHF
14,TRBV28,TRBJ2-5,NA,TRBD2,TGTGCCAGTGGACTAGCGGGAGACCAAGAGACCCAGTACTTC,CASGLAGDQETQYF
12,TRBV6-6,TRBJ1-4,NA,NA,TGTGCCAGCAGTCAGGGGAATGAAAAACTGTTTTTT,CASSQGNEKLFF
12,TRBV19,TRBJ1-5,NA,NA,TGTGCCAGTAACCAGGGGAATCAGCCCCAGCATTTT,CASNQGNQPQHF